The 10 T cell receptor beta chains given below trace back to one sample, sequenced in a study of beta chain features in type 1 diabetes. What was sequenced were expressed TCRB transcripts, since all of the isolated RNA had been reverse transcribed. Sequencing used immunoSEQ multiplex PCR; TCRdb keeps in-frame clones, though not all of them. The table lists around 350,000 clones, over 9.5% of them singletons. Sequencing input: naive CD4+ T cells from blood. The receptor source for this set is a young man in good health.

This clone was seen a handful of times. The chain couples TRBV7-9 to TRBJ2-2; D is possibly TRBD1 (6 bases). Germline loops: CDR1 SEHNR, CDR2 FQNEAQ (reference sequence). Between the trimmed V and J ends, which lost 1 base and 3 bases, there was a span of 9 bases. The CDR3 spans 15 residues. CDR3 sequence: CASSLGDTYTGELFF. Written as DNA, the CDR3 is TGTGCCAGCAGCTTAGGGGACACCTACACCGGGGAGCTGTTTTTT.

The sample holds a few counts of this clone. The rearrangement joins TRBV9 to TRBJ1-1; a weak D match, TRBD1 (5 bases). Trimming shortened V by 0 bases and J by 6 bases, and 9 bases separated the two germline ends. This CDR3 has 13 amino acids. Germline CDR1 reads SGDLS; CDR2 reads YYNGEE. The CDR3 sequence: CASSVVRGAEAFF. The DNA for the CDR3 is TGTGCCAGCAGCGTAGTTCGGGGGGCTGAAGCTTTCTTT.

This clone was recorded a few times. The rearrangement joins TRBV2 to TRBJ2-2; D is perhaps TRBD1 (6 bases). V dropped 2 bases and J dropped 7 bases, with 17 bases sitting between them. Germline loops: CDR1 SNHLY, CDR2 FYNNEI. CDR3 size: 16 residues. The DNA for the CDR3 is TGTGCCAGCAGTGAAACCGGGACACCTCACGGCGGGGAGCTGTTTTTT. Protein product: CASSETGTPHGGELFF.

This clone appeared a few times. The chain links TRBV30 to TRBJ2-7; D unclear. Trimming pared 3 bases from V and 4 bases from J, leaving 13 bases between. CDR1 and CDR2 (germline): GTSNPN, SVGIG (reference sequence). CDR3 length equals 13 residues. DNA for the CDR3: TGTGCCTGGAGCCCCGGGTCCCGGTACGAGCAGTACTTC. Translating it yields CAWSPGSRYEQYF.

The chain is built from TRBV2 and TRBJ1-5, with 8 bases lining up with TRBD1. CDR3 length: 15 amino acids. In germline, CDR1 is SNHLY, CDR2 FYNNEI. V lost 8 bases, J lost 5 bases, and 11 bases stayed unmatched. The CDR3 spells CASGRTGSPDQPQHF. The CDR3 DNA reads TGTGCCAGCGGGAGGACAGGGAGTCCCGATCAGCCCCAGCATTTT.

This chain uses TRBV6-5 with TRBJ2-3, with 7 bases matching TRBD2. V shed 5 bases, J shed 5 bases, and the junction held 10 bases outside the gene matches. The germline V gene encodes CDR1 MNHEY and CDR2 SVGAGI. CDR3 length: 15 residues. The CDR3 DNA is TGTGCCAGCAGTCCCACGGGGCGGGGGAGAGATACGCAGTATTTT. It encodes CASSPTGRGRDTQYF.

V is TRBV6-5 and J is TRBJ1-2; 7 nucleotides line up with TRBD1. The CDR3 has 13 amino acids. J was trimmed by 1 base and V by 6 bases; bases with no gene match: 2. Germline CDR1 is MNHEY and CDR2 is SVGAGI. Here the CDR3 reads CASSRQGNYGYTF. DNA of the CDR3: TGTGCCAGCAGCCGACAGGGTAACTATGGCTACACCTTC.

The chain is built from TRBV6-5 and TRBJ1-2; 8 bases are shared with TRBD1. CDR1 MNHEY and CDR2 SVGAGI come from the germline V gene. The junction had 11 bases not matched to a gene; V was cut back by 7 bases and J by 4 bases. CDR3 size: 15 residues. CDR3 sequence reads: CASTEAGGDRYGYTF. In nucleotides, the CDR3 is TGTGCCAGCACTGAGGCAGGGGGCGATCGCTATGGCTACACCTTC.

This clone has a handful of counts. J is TRBJ1-2 and V is TRBV7-2; 11 nucleotides agree with TRBD1. The V and J ends lost 5 bases and 4 bases, in that order; junction bases with no gene match: 9. The CDR3 sequence is 16 residues long. Germline CDR1 SGHTA, CDR2 FQGNSA. The CDR3 DNA reads as TGTGCCAGCAGCGAAGGACAGGGGGCGCTGGGCTATGGCTACACCTTC. Protein: CASSEGQGALGYGYTF.

This chain joins TRBV11-1 and TRBJ2-6; no reliable D call. Trimming removed 5 bases at V and 0 bases at J, with 8 bases between. In germline, CDR1 is SGHAT, CDR2 FQDESV (reference sequence). CDR3 length equals 15 residues. CDR3 sequence reads: CASSPDSSGANVLTF. The CDR3, as DNA: TGTGCCAGCAGCCCAGATTCCTCTGGGGCCAACGTCCTGACTTTC.